The source of this T cell receptor (beta chain) is a study of blood T cell repertoires in COVID-19. There are 19 residues in the CDR3. Germline CDR1 reads MNHEY; CDR2 reads SVGEGT. Trimming removed 0 bases from V and 0 bases from J, with 20 bases in between. In Seattle, patients joined the study during active infection and were tracked longitudinally. This clone was picked up a small number of times. Assay used: immunoSEQ multiplex PCR; TCRdb lists only in-frame clones, some missing. Among 300,000 to 350,000 clones listed, 75% to 95% were seen once. The sequence was collected from a young woman with COVID-19, enrolled during active disease. The sequencing input was peripheral blood. This chain uses TRBV6-2 or TRBV6-3 with TRBJ1-2; the D is unclear. The CDR3 sequence is CASSYSNRGRLGANYGYTF. CDR3 coding DNA: TGTGCCAGCAGTTACTCGAATCGGGGAAGACTTGGAGCTAACTATGGCTACACCTTC.